This passage covers 30 T cell receptor beta chains from one sample sequenced in a study of blood T cell repertoires in COVID-19. This table comes from immunoSEQ multiplex PCR, and its TCRdb copy is limited to in-frame clones, with some not included. The sample contains 150,000 to 200,000 clones, 80% to 90% of which appear only once. Sample: peripheral blood. Receptor source: a man aged 50 or older with active or convalescent COVID-19.

The chain recombines TRBV5-3 with TRBJ1-3; D not resolved. TRBV5-3 is an open reading frame, and its role is uncertain. The CDR3 length is 12 residues. V lost 2 bases and J lost 14, with 14 bases in between. The DNA of the CDR3 is TGTGCCAGAAGCTTTATGAGGCGTTACCTATATTTT. Its translation: CARSFMRRYLYF.

This clone came up once. V gene TRBV5-1 combines with J gene TRBJ1-1, with a weak D call TRBD1 (6 bases). Looked up from germline, CDR1 is SGHRS and CDR2 is YFSETQ. There are 15 residues in the CDR3. The V and J ends lost 6 bases and 0 bases respectively, with 15 bases between them. The CDR3 bases are TGCGCCAGCACCCCTGGGGGGGCCATGAACACTGAAGCTTTCTTT. This sequence encodes CASTPGGAMNTEAFF.

This chain joins TRBV7-9 and TRBJ2-3; D uncertain. Trimming pared 7 bases from V and 0 bases from J, leaving 11 bases between. Germline CDR1 reads SEHNR; CDR2 reads FQNEAQ (reference sequence). The CDR3 has 14 residues. In nucleotides, the CDR3 is TGTGCCAGCAAAGTGGCGGTTAGCACAGATACGCAGTATTTT. This encodes CASKVAVSTDTQYF.

The chain joins TRBV5-4 to TRBJ2-3, with TRBD2 matching 7 bases. Per the germline V gene, CDR1 is SGHNT and CDR2 is YYREEE (reference sequence). Unmatched junction bases numbered 4, after V lost 0 bases and J lost 0 bases. The CDR3 is 16 residues long. For the CDR3, the DNA is TGTGCCAGCAGCTTGGATTTTAGCGGGAGCACAGATACGCAGTATTTT. Residues: CASSLDFSGSTDTQYF.

This chain links TRBV29-1 with TRBJ1-1; no reliable D call. CDR3 length: 11 residues. Germline V gene sequence: CDR1 SQVTM, CDR2 ANQGSEA. Trimming took off 7 bases at V and 2 bases at J, with 8 bases between the two ends. CDR3 loop: CSAGQNTEAFF. The CDR3 DNA follows: TGCAGCGCCGGCCAAAACACTGAAGCTTTCTTT.

The chain joins TRBV2 to TRBJ2-3; TRBD2 matches 16 bases. Germline values: CDR1 SNHLY, CDR2 FYNNEI. This CDR3 region has 20 residues. V lost 4 bases and J lost 4; bases outside the gene matches: 14. The CDR3 DNA is TGTGCCAGCAGTGCCCCCGGGACTAGCGGGGGGGCCCTTCTCCCAGATACGCAGTATTTT. As protein: CASSAPGTSGGALLPDTQYF.

The J gene is TRBJ1-1, the V gene TRBV12-3 or TRBV12-4, with 9 bases matching TRBD1. The trim removed 5 bases at V and 11 bases at J, leaving 9 bases unmatched. The CDR3 totals 13 residues. The CDR3 coding sequence is TGTGCCAGCAGTCTGAAGGGACAGGGCGCGGCTTTCTTT. Its translation is CASSLKGQGAAFF.

The gene calls are TRBV4-3 and TRBJ2-2; a possible D gene is TRBD1 (5 bases). CDR1 and CDR2 from the germline V gene are LGHNA and YSLEER. The CDR3 runs to 15 residues. V lost 0 bases and J lost 5, with 10 bases in between. CDR3 sequence: CASSQEPGWTGELFF. CDR3 coding DNA: TGCGCCAGCAGCCAAGAACCAGGGTGGACCGGGGAGCTGTTTTTT.

This rearrangement joins TRBV28 to TRBJ1-2; TRBD1 aligns across 8 bases. CDR1 is MDHEN, CDR2 SYDVKM, per germline. J was trimmed by 4 bases and V by 5 bases; bases with no gene match: 3. CDR3 length: 13 amino acids. CDR3 DNA: TGTGCCAGCAGTCCTACAGGGGGCTATGGCTACACCTTC. It translates to CASSPTGGYGYTF.

The V call is TRBV12-5, the J call TRBJ2-2; D is unresolved. This CDR3 is built from 15 residues. CDR1 is LGHNT and CDR2 is FRNRAP in the germline V gene. The V and J ends lost 5 bases and 2 bases respectively, with 12 bases between them. The CDR3: CASGPPGRNTGELFF. CDR3 in DNA: TGTGCTAGTGGTCCCCCAGGCCGCAACACCGGGGAGCTGTTTTTT.

The chain links TRBV6-1 to TRBJ1-2; the D is unclear. This CDR3 is 12 amino acids long. The germline V gene has CDR1 MNHNS and CDR2 SASEGT. V dropped 2 bases and J dropped 8 bases, with 9 bases sitting between them. CDR3 residues: CASSETGWGYTF. The CDR3 DNA reads TGTGCCAGCAGTGAAACGGGATGGGGCTACACCTTC.

Notes on this clone: Different DNA sequences within this sample yield the same CDR3. V and J are TRBV6-5 and TRBJ1-1; TRBD1 matches 7 bases. CDR1 and CDR2 from the germline V gene are MNHEY and SVGAGI. The CDR3 loop spans 15 amino acids. Trimming removed 2 bases from V and 0 bases from J; junction bases left unmatched: 3. DNA for the CDR3: TGTGCCAGCAGTTACGGGGGACAGATGAACACTGAAGCTTTCTTT. It specifies CASSYGGQMNTEAFF.

This chain uses TRBV7-3 with TRBJ2-5; the match to TRBD2 covers 11 bases. Germline V CDR1 and CDR2: SGHTA, FQGTGA. This CDR3 spans 14 amino acids. V gave up 5 bases and J gave up 5 bases; unmatched junction bases: 4. This CDR3 reads CASSPGTSGETQYF. CDR3 nucleotide sequence: TGTGCCAGCAGCCCAGGGACTAGCGGCGAGACCCAGTACTTC.

The J gene is TRBJ2-1, the V gene TRBV6-5, with 7 nucleotides matching TRBD2. This CDR3 is 16 amino acids long. Germline CDR1 reads MNHEY; CDR2 reads SVGAGI. V trimming: 0 bases; J trimming: 2 bases; junction bases outside the gene matches: 4. The CDR3 loop is CASSYSVAGTYNEQFF. The CDR3 nucleotides are TGTGCCAGCAGTTACTCGGTAGCGGGCACCTACAATGAGCAGTTCTTC.

This chain uses TRBV29-1 with TRBJ1-1; TRBD1 is a possible D gene (5 bases). Germline V gene lookup returns CDR1 SQVTM and CDR2 ANQGSEA. The CDR3 spans 13 residues. V shed 7 bases and J shed 1 base, with 13 bases lying between them. CDR3 in DNA: TGCAGCGCCCGACCCACAGGGAACACTGAAGCTTTCTTT. Translation gives CSARPTGNTEAFF. The full variable domain, in which reference TRBV29-1 and TRBJ1-1 provide the parts outside the CDR3, is SAVISQKPSRDICQRGTSLTIQCQVDSQVTMMFWYRQQPGQSLTLIATANQGSEATYESGFVIDKFPISRPNLTFSTLTVSNMSPEDSSIYLCSARPTGNTEAFFGQGTRLTVV.

This clone was recorded once. This chain joins TRBV24-1 and TRBJ1-5; 8 bases match TRBD1. CDR1 is KGHDR and CDR2 is SFDVKD in the germline V gene. The CDR3 is 16 amino acids. The V segment lost 3 bases and the J segment 6 bases; nucleotides outside the gene matches: 9. CDR3 in amino acids: CATSDPGQGGVQPQHF. CDR3 sequence (DNA): TGTGCCACCAGTGATCCTGGACAGGGAGGCGTTCAGCCCCAGCATTTT.

Here the CDR3 reads CSASSPGEGITDTQYF. The CDR3 nucleotides are TGCAGTGCTAGTTCTCCAGGGGAGGGGATCACAGATACGCAGTATTTT. This chain uses TRBV20-1 with TRBJ2-3, with TRBD2 as a possible D gene (7 bases). The CDR3 spans 16 residues. Germline CDR1 reads DFQATT; CDR2 reads SNEGSKA (reference sequence). Trimming stripped 3 bases from V and 2 bases from J, with 18 bases between.

The rearrangement joins TRBV7-9 to TRBJ2-1, with 9 bases matching TRBD1. The trim removed 0 bases at V and 8 bases at J, leaving 5 bases unmatched. The CDR3 consists of 15 residues. Per germline, CDR1 SEHNR and CDR2 FQNEAQ (reference sequence). The chain's CDR3 is CASSLAQGAKYEQFF. As DNA, the CDR3 is TGTGCCAGCAGCTTAGCACAGGGGGCTAAGTATGAGCAGTTCTTC.

The gene calls are TRBV30 and TRBJ1-1; no clear D. V lost 2 bases to trimming and J lost 0 bases, with 22 bases between them. The CDR3 is 18 amino acids. Germline V gene lookup returns CDR1 GTSNPN and CDR2 SVGIG (reference sequence). The DNA of the CDR3 is TGTGCCTGGAGTCCCGGAAATCTCCGACTAAGGATGAACACTGAAGCTTTCTTT. Protein product: CAWSPGNLRLRMNTEAFF.

The chain is built from TRBV18 and TRBJ1-5; 7 bases map to TRBD1. V lost 5 bases, J lost 5 bases, and 3 bases stayed unmatched. There are 13 residues in the CDR3. Germline values: CDR1 KGHSH, CDR2 LQKENI. The chain's CDR3 is CASSDREDQPQHF. In DNA form, the CDR3 reads TGTGCCAGCTCAGACAGGGAGGATCAGCCCCAGCATTTT.

J is TRBJ1-2 and V is TRBV7-3; D is uncertain. CDR3 size: 14 residues. Germline V gene lookup returns CDR1 SGHTA and CDR2 FQGTGA. Trimming removed 2 bases at V and 3 bases at J, with 10 bases between. CDR3 protein: CASSLEGHDYGYTF. In DNA, the CDR3 is TGTGCCAGCAGCTTAGAGGGCCACGACTATGGCTACACCTTC.

CDR3 sequence reads: CASSKIPGQGLRGGELFF. CDR3 DNA sequence: TGTGCCAGCAGCAAGATCCCGGGACAGGGACTCAGGGGCGGGGAGCTGTTTTTT. The chain links TRBV7-2 to TRBJ2-2; 9 nucleotides line up with TRBD1. The CDR3 runs 18 residues. Germline values: CDR1 SGHTA, CDR2 FQGNSA. V lost 5 bases to trimming and J lost 7 bases; unmatched junction nucleotides: 17.

This clone came up once. This chain joins TRBV2 and TRBJ2-1; 14 nucleotides align to TRBD2. The CDR3 extends over 16 amino acids. V dropped 5 bases and J dropped 2; count of bases not matched to a gene: 2. CDR1 and CDR2 from the germline V gene are SNHLY and FYNNEI. The CDR3 here is CASSLTSGRAYNEQFF. CDR3 bases: TGTGCCAGCAGTTTGACTAGCGGGAGGGCCTACAATGAGCAGTTCTTC. Drawing the rest from reference TRBV2 and TRBJ2-1, the complete variable domain is EPEVTQTPSHQVTQMGQEVILRCVPISNHLYFYWYRQILGQKVEFLVSFYNNEISEKSEIFDDQFSVERPDGSNFTLKIRSTKLEDSAMYFCASSLTSGRAYNEQFFGPGTRLTVL.

V usage is TRBV4-1 and J usage is TRBJ2-5; 7 bases line up with TRBD1. J gave up 5 bases and V 4 bases, and 13 bases lay outside the gene matches. The V gene's germline CDR1 is MGHRA and CDR2 YSYEKL. This CDR3 spans 16 amino acids. The CDR3 nucleotides are TGCGCCAGCAGCCTGGGACAGTTAGTAGGCAGGGAGACCCAGTACTTC. The encoded protein is CASSLGQLVGRETQYF.

The V gene is TRBV7-2, the J gene TRBJ1-2; 9 positions agree with TRBD1. The germline gives CDR1 SGHTA, CDR2 FQGNSA. This CDR3 has 13 residues. Trimming removed 5 bases from V and 6 bases from J; junction bases left unmatched: 4. The CDR3: CASSTRDRDGYTF. CDR3 sequence (DNA): TGTGCCAGCAGCACCCGGGACAGGGATGGCTACACCTTC.

The chain has TRBV25-1 and TRBJ2-3; the D is unclear. CDR1 is MGHDK and CDR2 is SYGVNS in the germline V gene. The V end lost 5 bases, the J end lost 2 bases, and 5 bases lay between the germline ends. This CDR3 has 12 residues. The DNA of the CDR3 is TGTGCCAGCAGTACTACCACAGATACGCAGTATTTT. Its translation: CASSTTTDTQYF.

The chain uses TRBV23-1 and TRBJ1-1; 11 bases agree with TRBD1. TRBV23-1 falls under the ORF class, with uncertain function. This CDR3 is built from 19 residues. After removal of 2 bases from V and 2 bases from J, the junction contained 13 bases not matched to a gene. In DNA form, the CDR3 reads TGCGCCAGCAGTCAACGCTTGGCCGGGACAGGGGGATCAAACACTGAAGCTTTCTTT. Its protein product is CASSQRLAGTGGSNTEAFF.

The J gene is TRBJ1-1, the V gene TRBV7-2, with D hard to call. The V end lost 5 bases, the J end lost 0 bases, and 7 bases lay between the germline ends. This CDR3 has 13 amino acids. The germline V gene encodes CDR1 SGHTA and CDR2 FQGNSA. The CDR3 loop reads CASSTGVNTEAFF. The CDR3 DNA follows: TGTGCCAGCAGCACGGGTGTGAACACTGAAGCTTTCTTT.

The chain carries TRBV29-1 and TRBJ1-2; D not certain. CDR1 is SQVTM, CDR2 ANQGSEA, per germline. This CDR3 has 13 residues. Trimming left V 1 base short and J 3 bases short, with 9 bases between. In nucleotides, the CDR3 is TGCAGCGTTGAAGGTTGGCCAGACTATGGCTACACCTTC. This encodes CSVEGWPDYGYTF.

This clone was counted a few times. The chain recombines TRBV7-2 with TRBJ2-7; 9 bases map to TRBD1. Looked up from germline, CDR1 is SGHTA and CDR2 is FQGNSA. This CDR3 spans 16 amino acids. V lost 6 bases, J lost 4 bases, and 13 bases stayed unmatched. CDR3 residues: CASSLGTGTGFYEQYF. The CDR3 coding sequence is TGTGCCAGCAGTCTAGGCACCGGGACAGGGTTTTACGAGCAGTACTTC. Variable domain in full (rest from reference TRBV7-2 and TRBJ2-7): GAGVSQSPSNKVTEKGKDVELRCDPISGHTALYWYRQSLGQGLEFLIYFQGNSAPDKSGLPSDRFSAERTGGSVSTLTIQRTQQEDSAVYLCASSLGTGTGFYEQYFGPGTRLTVT.